A selection of T cell receptor beta chains follows, all from one sample in a study of blood T cell repertoires in COVID-19. Repertoires were generated with immunoSEQ multiplex PCR, while TCRdb's copy carries only in-frame clones and drops some. In the table there are approximately 77,000 clones, approximately 76% of which are singletons. The sample was peripheral blood. Source of these receptors: a man in his 70s with active or convalescent COVID-19. Each CDR3 is given with its conserved first and last residue. D genes are given only for firm matches. Size is omitted from some rows. Given values are once, few, many or a class for expanded clones.

>12|TRBV28|TRBJ2-1|NA|NA
TGTGCCAGCACCGGACTGTACAATGAGCAGTTCTTC
CASTGLYNEQFF
>15|TRBV11-2|TRBJ2-3|NA|NA
TGTGCCAGCAGCTTAGACGGGGGGCGTACAGATACGCAGTATTTT
CASSLDGGRTDTQYF
>15|TRBV3-1/TRBV3-2|TRBJ1-5|NA|NA
TGTGCCAGCAGCCAACAGGGCAATCCTGTGGCGCCCCAGCATTTT
CASSQQGNPVAPQHF
>14|TRBV3-1/TRBV3-2|TRBJ1-6|once|TRBD1
TGTGCCAGCAGCCGGACAGGGATTGATTCACCCCTCCACTTT
CASSRTGIDSPLHF
>11|TRBV28|TRBJ2-3|NA|NA
TGTGCCAGCAGTCTACTAGATACGCAGTATTTT
CASSLLDTQYF
>16|TRBV7-9|TRBJ2-2|NA|NA
TGTGCCAGCAGCTGGCAGGCACCATCCGACGCCGGGGAGCTGTTTTTT
CASSWQAPSDAGELFF
>15|TRBV4-2|TRBJ1-5|NA|NA
TGTGCCAGCAGCCCCCAACAGGGAGAGAATCAGCCCCAGCATTTT
CASSPQQGENQPQHF
>14|TRBV2|TRBJ2-2|few|NA
TGTGCCAGCAGTGAACTATGGGAGGACGGGGAGCTGTTTTTT
CASSELWEDGELFF
>13|TRBV11-2|TRBJ2-7|NA|NA
TGTGCCAGCAGCGTGACCACAGGGACCGAGCAGTACTTC
CASSVTTGTEQYF
>16|TRBV7-3|TRBJ2-3|NA|NA
TGTGCCAGCAGCTTAACGTCAACGGGGAGCACAGATACGCAGTATTTT
CASSLTSTGSTDTQYF
>15|TRBV2|TRBJ1-6|NA|TRBD1
TGTGCCAGCAGTGAGGGGACAGGGACAGTTTCACCCCTCCACTTT
CASSEGTGTVSPLHF
>14|TRBV5-4|TRBJ1-2|NA|TRBD1
TGTGCCAGCAGCTTCGGACAGGGGAACTATGGCTACACCTTC
CASSFGQGNYGYTF
>16|TRBV5-1|TRBJ2-7|NA|TRBD2
TGCGCCAGCAGAAAGGACGGAGACGGGTCGGGGGGCGAGCAGTACTTC
CASRKDGDGSGGEQYF
>13|TRBV9|TRBJ1-1|NA|NA
TGTGCCAGCAGCGAGACAGTGAACACTGAAGCTTTCTTT
CASSETVNTEAFF
>12|TRBV6-5|TRBJ2-7|many|NA
TGTGCCAGCACATCCGGGAGCTACGAGCAGTACTTC
CASTSGSYEQYF
>12|TRBV20-1|TRBJ2-5|NA|NA
TGCAGTGCTAGTAAACTAGCAAGAGACCAGTACTTC
CSASKLARDQYF
>12|TRBV5-1|TRBJ2-7|NA|TRBD1
TGCGCCAGTGGACAGGTCGAGGGCGAGCAGTACTTC
CASGQVEGEQYF
>13|TRBV30|TRBJ1-4|NA|NA
TGTGCCTGGAGTGGACAGGTGTCTAGAGAACTGTTTTTT
CAWSGQVSRELFF
>14|TRBV25-1|TRBJ1-2|NA|TRBD1
TGTGCCAGCAGTACACAGGGGCGTAACTATGGCTACACCTTC
CASSTQGRNYGYTF
>15|TRBV2|TRBJ2-1|NA|TRBD1
TGTGCCAGCAGAGTAAACAGGGGCGGAGGCAATGAGCAGTTCTTC
CASRVNRGGGNEQFF
>13|TRBV7-3|TRBJ1-1|few|NA
TGTGCCAGCAGCTTTATGAGGAACACTGAAGCTTTCTTT
CASSFMRNTEAFF
>15|TRBV3-1/TRBV3-2|TRBJ1-3|few|NA
TGTGCCAGCAGCCGGCAGGGGCCCTCTGGAAACACCATATATTTT
CASSRQGPSGNTIYF
>18|TRBV2|TRBJ1-5|few|TRBD1
TGTGCCAGCAGAGGTCCCACAAATCAGGGGGCTGGCAATCAGCCCCAGCATTTT
CASRGPTNQGAGNQPQHF
>13|TRBV9|TRBJ1-2|NA|NA
TGTGCCAGCAGCGTCACCCGCAGGGGTGGCTACACCTTC
CASSVTRRGGYTF
>13|TRBV7-5|TRBJ1-4|NA|NA
TGTGTCAGAAGCTTAGCGGGCCATGAAAAACTGTTTTTT
CVRSLAGHEKLFF
>12|TRBV28|TRBJ1-1|few|TRBD1
TGTGCCAGCAGTTTACGGGGACAGGGAGCTTTCTTT
CASSLRGQGAFF
>16|TRBV18|TRBJ2-7|NA|TRBD2
TGTGCCAGCTCACCACCGGGACTAGCGGGGGTCTACGAGCAGTACTTC
CASSPPGLAGVYEQYF
>17|TRBV4-1|TRBJ2-2|NA|TRBD2
TGCGCCAGCAGCCATTCGACCGGGACTAGCGGGACCGGGGAGCTGTTTTTT
CASSHSTGTSGTGELFF
>15|TRBV10-1|TRBJ2-2|NA|NA
TGCGCCAGCAGTGAACAGGGACCGAACACCGGGGAGCTGTTTTTT
CASSEQGPNTGELFF